Following are 11 T cell receptor beta chains from one sample sequenced in a study of cytomegalovirus exposure and HLA in healthy donors. Both 60 Vbeta primers and 13 Jbeta primers went into the PCR. The table came from immunoSEQ multiplex PCR; TCRdb's copy has only in-frame clones and leaves some out. The data show 100,000 to 150,000 clones, about 74% seen once. The material sequenced was PBMCs. These receptors came from a woman aged 50 to 60 in good health and CMV-seropositive.

The chain combines TRBV13 with TRBJ2-7; TRBD1 agrees at 7 bases. The CDR3 is made up of 14 amino acids. After removal of 8 bases from V and 3 bases from J, the junction contained 10 bases not matched to a gene. CDR1 is PRHDT and CDR2 is FYEKMQ in the germline V gene (reference sequence). For the CDR3, the DNA is TGTGCCAGCTCCGTTGGGGACAGTTACTACGAGCAGTACTTC. Its protein is CASSVGDSYYEQYF.

The chain couples TRBV10-2 to TRBJ2-7; 16 nucleotides match TRBD2. This CDR3 contains 17 residues. V lost 0 bases and J lost 6; bases outside the gene matches: 5. Germline CDR1 is WSHSY and CDR2 is SAAADI. This CDR3 reads CASSESFGTSGGGEQYF. The CDR3 DNA sequence: TGCGCCAGCAGTGAGTCCTTTGGGACTAGCGGGGGGGGCGAGCAGTACTTC.

CDR3 protein: CASSFRESSYNEQFF. The CDR3, as DNA: TGCGCCAGCAGCTTTCGAGAGAGCTCCTACAATGAGCAGTTCTTC. The rearrangement links TRBV5-1 to TRBJ2-1; no definite D call. This CDR3 region has 15 residues. Germline V gene sequence: CDR1 SGHRS, CDR2 YFSETQ. V lost 2 bases, J lost 0 bases, and 9 bases lay in between.

This chain joins TRBV10-2 and TRBJ1-1, with a tentative D call TRBD1 (5 bases). Germline values: CDR1 WSHSY, CDR2 SAAADI. The V end was cut by 7 bases, the J end by 1 base, with 13 bases between. The CDR3 loop spans 14 amino acids. CDR3 coding DNA: TGCGCCAGCACGGTGGGACTCACGAACACTGAAGCTTTCTTT. Its protein is CASTVGLTNTEAFF.

This chain joins TRBV5-4 and TRBJ1-2; D is unclear. This CDR3 is 16 amino acids long. In germline, CDR1 is SGHNT, CDR2 YYREEE (reference sequence). V shed 0 bases and J shed 12 bases, with 24 bases lying between them. This chain's CDR3 is CASSLDPGRRLLEDTF. Written as DNA, the CDR3 is TGTGCCAGCAGCTTGGATCCCGGGAGGAGGTTATTAGAGGACACCTTC.

The gene calls are TRBV30 and TRBJ2-2; 7 nucleotides match TRBD2. V trimming: 5 bases; J trimming: 4 bases; junction bases outside the gene matches: 4. The CDR3 is made up of 13 amino acids. Looked up from germline, CDR1 is GTSNPN and CDR2 is SVGIG (reference sequence). The CDR3 coding sequence is TGTGCCTGGTACGGGGGGACCACCGGGGAGCTGTTTTTT. Translating it yields CAWYGGTTGELFF. Together with reference TRBV30 and TRBJ2-2, the CDR3 gives the full variable domain: SQTIHQWPATLVQPVGSPLSLECTVEGTSNPNLYWYRQAAGRGLQLLFYSVGIGQISSEVPQNLSASRPQDRQFILSSKKLLLSDSGFYLCAWYGGTTGELFFGEGSRLTVL.

In its sample, this clone was seen once. The chain carries TRBV6-1 and TRBJ1-1; unclear D gene. The CDR3 has 15 amino acids. Trimming cost V 0 bases and J 1 base, with 9 bases left between them. Per germline, CDR1 MNHNS and CDR2 SASEGT. DNA of the CDR3: TGTGCCAGCAGTGAAGCGGTTTCAGGGAACACTGAAGCTTTCTTT. Its translation is CASSEAVSGNTEAFF.

A remark on this clone: A junction end diverges from the germline sequence, so it may reflect a read error. This chain connects TRBV7-9 to TRBJ1-5; no reliable D call. Germline CDR1 is SEHNR and CDR2 is FQNEAQ (reference sequence). The CDR3 runs to 12 residues. This CDR3 is CSSSFGDQPQHF. CDR3 in DNA: TGTTCCAGCAGCTTTGGAGATCAGCCCCAGCATTTT.

This clone was counted between two and nine times. The V gene is TRBV6-7, the J gene TRBJ2-7, with 10 bases identical to TRBD2. TRBV6-7 is an ORF for which the function is uncertain. The J segment lost 0 bases and the V segment lost 5 bases, leaving 4 bases of the junction unmatched. The CDR3 runs to 15 residues. Here the CDR3 reads CASSDSSGGSYEQYF. CDR3 nucleotide sequence: TGTGCCAGCAGTGATTCTAGCGGGGGCTCCTACGAGCAGTACTTC.

The CDR3 spells CAISEYGTGDSPLHF. The CDR3 DNA reads TGTGCCATCAGTGAGTATGGGACAGGGGACTCACCCCTCCACTTT. The V and J genes are TRBV10-3 and TRBJ1-6; 10 bases map to TRBD1. V shed 1 base and J 10 bases; nucleotides not matched to a gene: 4. Germline V gives CDR1 ENHRY, CDR2 SYGVKD. This CDR3 has 15 residues.

The rearrangement links TRBV7-2 to TRBJ1-1; 9 bases agree with TRBD1. Germline lookup yields CDR1 SGHTA and CDR2 FQGNSA. This CDR3 is 13 amino acids long. V lost 4 bases to trimming and J lost 10 bases; unmatched junction nucleotides: 7. The CDR3 loop is CASSSQGAGTAFF. CDR3 DNA sequence: TGTGCCAGCAGCTCACAGGGGGCGGGGACAGCTTTCTTT.